The 27 T cell receptor beta chains reported below all come from one sample, sequenced in a study of Graves' ophthalmopathy and Graves' hyperthyroidism. CDR3 regions of TCR beta were amplified from RNA transcripts. The workflow started with a first-round RT-PCR run with HTBI primers and then moved on to a second-round multiplex PCR. TCRdb re-called the multiplex PCR reads with MiXCR, one entry per CDR3 protein. This table holds about 380,000 distinct CDR3 sequences, approximately 15% found once. Input material: peripheral blood. The source of these receptors is a woman under 30 with stable Graves' hyperthyroidism.

This clonotype came up many times. The chain carries TRBV7-2 and TRBJ1-1; the D gene is possibly TRBD1 (5 bases). Germline CDR1 is SGHTA and CDR2 is FQGNSA. This CDR3 is 20 amino acids long. The V and J ends lost 5 bases and 5 bases respectively, with 33 bases between them. The DNA for the CDR3 is TGTGCCAGCAGCAACTTAATAATCAGGGTATCACTGTCCCCGCAAACTGAAGCTTTCTTT. Protein: CASSNLIIRVSLSPQTEAFF.

This chain links TRBV29-1 with TRBJ2-2; 8 bases are shared with TRBD1. With 0 bases clipped from V and 2 bases from J, the junction kept 8 bases outside the gene matches. From germline, CDR1 is SQVTM and CDR2 ANQGSEA. The CDR3 has 17 amino acids. The CDR3 protein is CSVEDLGTGDNTGELFF. The CDR3 DNA follows: TGCAGCGTTGAAGATCTGGGGACAGGAGATAACACCGGGGAGCTGTTTTTT.

The rearrangement joins TRBV20-1 to TRBJ2-5, with 8 bases lining up with TRBD1. This CDR3 is 15 amino acids long. The V segment lost 2 bases and the J segment 4 bases; nucleotides outside the gene matches: 9. Germline loops: CDR1 DFQATT, CDR2 SNEGSKA (reference sequence). The CDR3 reads CSARSDRGKGETQYF. The CDR3 DNA follows: TGCAGTGCTAGATCAGACAGGGGTAAAGGAGAGACCCAGTACTTC.

The chain links TRBV13 to TRBJ2-3; the match to TRBD2 covers 15 bases. Trimming took 5 bases from V and 4 from J; bases not matched to a gene: 13. The CDR3 contains 19 residues. Germline V gene data show CDR1 as PRHDT and CDR2 as FYEKMQ (reference sequence). The CDR3 region is CASSERTSGGAFRPDTQYF. The CDR3 DNA is TGTGCCAGCAGCGAGCGGACTAGCGGGGGGGCGTTTCGCCCAGATACGCAGTATTTT.

This clonotype was seen at least ten times. This rearrangement joins TRBV11-2 to TRBJ2-2; D not resolved. Germline-derived CDR1 and CDR2 are SGHAT and FQNNGV. V was clipped by 3 bases and J by 5 bases, with 7 bases between them. The CDR3 covers 13 residues. The CDR3 spells CASSLSMTGELFF. The CDR3 DNA is TGTGCCAGCAGCTTGTCAATGACCGGGGAGCTGTTTTTT.

This clonotype was observed many times. The chain joins TRBV16 to TRBJ2-5; TRBD2 might be the D (5 bases). Germline CDR1 is KGHSY and CDR2 is FQNENV. Between the trimmed V and J ends, which lost 3 bases and 0 bases, there was a span of 5 bases. This CDR3 contains 13 residues. The CDR3 DNA sequence: TGTGCCAGCAGCCAGGACTACCAAGAGACCCAGTACTTC. Its protein is CASSQDYQETQYF.

This clonotype was recorded many times. The chain is built from TRBV3-1 and TRBJ2-5; 9 nucleotides align to TRBD2. With 5 bases clipped from V and 2 bases from J, the junction kept 3 bases outside the gene matches. The germline CDR1 and CDR2 sequences are LGHDT and YNNKEL (reference sequence). CDR3 length: 14 amino acids. CDR3 nucleotides: TGTGCCAGCAGCAATAGCGGGGGACAAGAGACCCAGTACTTC. It codes for CASSNSGGQETQYF.

At least ten counts were recorded for this clonotype. V gene TRBV5-8 combines with J gene TRBJ2-7; 8 bases map to TRBD1. The J segment lost 4 bases and the V segment lost 10 bases, leaving 10 bases of the junction unmatched. This CDR3 is 13 amino acids long. From germline, CDR1 is SGHTS and CDR2 YDEGEE. CDR3 bases: TGTGCCGGGGTAGGACAGGGATATTACGAGCAGTACTTC. This codes for CAGVGQGYYEQYF.

The gene calls are TRBV11-2 and TRBJ2-7; possible D gene TRBD1, 6 bases. CDR1 is SGHAT, CDR2 FQNNGV, per germline. Trimming shortened V by 4 bases and J by 3 bases, and 19 bases separated the two germline ends. The CDR3 loop spans 16 amino acids. The CDR3 coding sequence is TGTGCCAGCAGCTCCTCGACAGGTTTACTATTCTACGAGCAGTACTTC. Its translation is CASSSSTGLLFYEQYF.

This clonotype occurred many times. This chain uses TRBV6-1 with TRBJ2-2; no firm D call. V lost 5 bases and J 6 bases, leaving 7 bases between the germline ends. The CDR3 is 12 amino acids. Germline lookup yields CDR1 MNHNS and CDR2 SASEGT. Here the CDR3 reads CASSPEAGELFF. The CDR3 bases are TGTGCCAGCAGTCCCGAGGCCGGGGAGCTGTTTTTT.

This clonotype showed up many times. The gene calls are TRBV12-3 or TRBV12-4 and TRBJ1-1; TRBD1 is a possible D gene (5 bases). V gave up 6 bases and J gave up 3 bases, with 17 bases separating them. The CDR3 is 15 residues long. The CDR3: CASRPKDIPDTEAFF. In DNA, the CDR3 is TGTGCCAGCAGACCCAAGGACATTCCGGACACTGAAGCTTTCTTT.

This clonotype was recorded a few times. The J gene is TRBJ2-7, the V gene TRBV19; unclear D gene. The V end lost 3 bases, the J end lost 3 bases, and 12 bases lay between the germline ends. From germline, CDR1 is LNHDA and CDR2 SQIVND (reference sequence). The CDR3 consists of 14 residues. CDR3 DNA sequence: TGTGCCAGTAGTATTACCCAAGCAGGCTACGAGCAGTACTTC. It translates to CASSITQAGYEQYF. Filled out from reference TRBV19 and TRBJ2-7, the complete variable domain reads DGGITQSPKYLFRKEGQNVTLSCEQNLNHDAMYWYRQDPGQGLRLIYYSQIVNDFQKGDIAEGYSVSREKKESFPLTVTSAQKNPTAFYLCASSITQAGYEQYFGPGTRLTVT.

There are many counts of this clonotype. The rearrangement uses TRBV2 and TRBJ2-5, with 9 bases lining up with TRBD1. In germline, CDR1 is SNHLY, CDR2 FYNNEI. V trimming: 3 bases; J trimming: 3 bases; junction bases outside the gene matches: 11. The CDR3 covers 17 residues. The CDR3 region has the DNA TGTGCCAGCAGTGATACGGTTCGGGGACAGGGAAAAGAGACCCAGTACTTC. Translation gives CASSDTVRGQGKETQYF.

The rearrangement joins TRBV11-2 to TRBJ1-1, with a tentative D call TRBD1 (5 bases). This CDR3 contains 15 residues. Germline-derived CDR1 and CDR2 are SGHAT and FQNNGV. V was cut by 5 bases and J by 0 bases, with 13 bases left in between. The DNA for the CDR3 is TGTGCCAGCAGCGGGGGGTGGGAAGTGAACACTGAAGCTTTCTTT. It yields the protein CASSGGWEVNTEAFF.

The rearrangement joins TRBV6-1 to TRBJ1-1, with a weak D call TRBD1 (6 bases). The germline gives CDR1 MNHNS, CDR2 SASEGT. The V end was cut by 4 bases, the J end by 0 bases, with 9 bases between. CDR3 length: 14 amino acids. The CDR3 is CASSVGQLNTEAFF. The CDR3 DNA reads TGTGCCAGCAGTGTGGGACAATTGAACACTGAAGCTTTCTTT.

The J gene is TRBJ2-7, the V gene TRBV12-3 or TRBV12-4; no reliable D call. The germline V and J ends were trimmed by 4 bases and 0 bases, with 10 bases remaining between them. CDR3 size: 14 residues. DNA of the CDR3: TGTGCCAGCAGTTCGGCGGAGACCTCCTACGAGCAGTACTTC. It is translated as CASSSAETSYEQYF.

This clonotype was picked up one time. The rearrangement joins TRBV6-1 to TRBJ2-7, with TRBD2 matching 8 bases. CDR3 length equals 15 residues. The V segment lost 1 base and the J segment 7 bases; nucleotides outside the gene matches: 9. Germline loops: CDR1 MNHNS, CDR2 SASEGT. For the CDR3, the DNA is TGTGCCAGCAGTGAAGGATGGCGGGGGGCGAGAGAGCAGTACTTC. Its translation is CASSEGWRGAREQYF.

This clonotype was recorded many times. V and J are TRBV12-3 or TRBV12-4 and TRBJ1-3, with TRBD1 matching over 9 bases. The CDR3 extends over 15 amino acids. The V segment lost 1 base and the J segment 6 bases; nucleotides outside the gene matches: 4. The CDR3 DNA reads TGTGCCAGCAGTTTAGTAGGACAGGGGTCAAACACCATATATTTT. This gives the protein CASSLVGQGSNTIYF.

This clonotype was picked up a small number of times. The chain uses TRBV24-1 and TRBJ1-1; D call uncertain. V lost 3 bases and J lost 5, with 18 bases in between. CDR3 length equals 16 residues. From germline, CDR1 is KGHDR and CDR2 SFDVKD. CDR3 nucleotides: TGTGCCACCAGTGATGCCCGAAGTACCCCGGGGACTGAAGCTTTCTTT. Translating it yields CATSDARSTPGTEAFF.

There are many counts of this clonotype. The chain combines TRBV19 with TRBJ1-2; D ambiguous. Trimming removed 7 bases from V and 0 bases from J, with 18 bases in between. Germline assignment: CDR1 LNHDA and CDR2 SQIVND (reference sequence). CDR3 size: 16 residues. The chain's CDR3 is CASKDLTQAANYGYTF. The CDR3 bases are TGTGCCAGTAAGGACCTTACTCAAGCAGCTAACTATGGCTACACCTTC.

This clonotype was seen repeatedly, ten times or more. The CDR3 sequence: CASSPRLTGKGTEAFF. CDR3 nucleotide sequence: TGCGCCAGCAGCCCCCGTCTTACAGGGAAGGGAACTGAAGCTTTCTTT. The rearrangement links TRBV5-1 to TRBJ1-1; maybe TRBD1 (6 bases). The CDR3 loop spans 16 amino acids. V lost 4 bases to trimming and J lost 5 bases, with 21 bases between them. Per germline, CDR1 SGHRS and CDR2 YFSETQ. The full variable domain, its missing parts supplied by reference TRBV5-1 and TRBJ1-1, is KAGVTQTPRYLIKTRGQQVTLSCSPISGHRSVSWYQQTPGQGLQFLFEYFSETQRNKGNFPGRFSGRQFSNSRSEMNVSTLELGDSALYLCASSPRLTGKGTEAFFGQGTRLTVV.

This clonotype has at least ten counts. The V and J genes are TRBV20-1 and TRBJ1-1; 9 nucleotides line up with TRBD1. This CDR3 comprises 14 residues. V shed 3 bases, J shed 2 bases, and the junction held 4 bases outside the gene matches. Germline V gives CDR1 DFQATT, CDR2 SNEGSKA (reference sequence). Here the CDR3 reads CSARGDRANTEAFF. In DNA, the CDR3 is TGCAGTGCTAGGGGGGACAGGGCCAACACTGAAGCTTTCTTT.

This clonotype was counted ten times or more. The chain employs TRBV7-3 and TRBJ1-5; 9 nucleotides match TRBD1. The V and J ends lost 2 bases and 3 bases, in that order; junction bases with no gene match: 11. The CDR3 sequence is 18 residues long. CDR1 is SGHTA, CDR2 FQGTGA, per germline. The CDR3 loop reads CASSLLPGTGNFNQPQHF. The DNA for the CDR3 is TGTGCCAGCAGCTTACTACCCGGGACAGGGAATTTCAATCAGCCCCAGCATTTT.

The chain joins TRBV18 to TRBJ2-7, with a tentative D call TRBD1 (6 bases). This CDR3 spans 16 amino acids. V was shortened by 2 bases and J by 2 bases, with 16 bases between the two germline ends. Germline V gives CDR1 KGHSH, CDR2 LQKENI. DNA for the CDR3: TGTGCCAGCTCACCAAAAGCCGCAGGGGACGCCTACGAGCAGTACTTC. Encoded protein: CASSPKAAGDAYEQYF.

This clonotype was seen a few times. The chain uses TRBV5-1 and TRBJ2-7, with a possible D match to TRBD1 (6 bases). The CDR3 spans 16 residues. The germline gives CDR1 SGHRS, CDR2 YFSETQ. V was shortened by 0 bases and J by 6 bases, with 19 bases between the two germline ends. The chain's CDR3 is CASSLARGQLSTEQYF. The CDR3 DNA follows: TGCGCCAGCAGCTTGGCCCGCGGACAGTTATCAACCGAGCAGTACTTC.

This clonotype showed up many times. J is TRBJ2-2 and V is TRBV19; 13 positions match TRBD2. Unmatched junction bases numbered 17, after V lost 6 bases and J lost 4 bases. This CDR3 contains 20 residues. Germline assignment: CDR1 LNHDA and CDR2 SQIVND (reference sequence). The CDR3: CASRTKPGLAGASGTGELFF. CDR3 nucleotides: TGTGCCAGTAGAACAAAACCTGGACTAGCGGGGGCTTCGGGCACCGGGGAGCTGTTTTTT.

This clonotype has at least ten counts. CDR3 protein: CSAATGGATSYEQYF. As DNA, the CDR3 is TGCAGTGCAGCTACAGGGGGCGCCACCTCCTACGAGCAGTACTTC. This chain joins TRBV20-1 and TRBJ2-7; 9 bases line up with TRBD1. Trimming removed 6 bases from V and 0 bases from J; junction bases left unmatched: 9. Germline CDR1 is DFQATT and CDR2 is SNEGSKA (reference sequence). This CDR3 has 15 amino acids.